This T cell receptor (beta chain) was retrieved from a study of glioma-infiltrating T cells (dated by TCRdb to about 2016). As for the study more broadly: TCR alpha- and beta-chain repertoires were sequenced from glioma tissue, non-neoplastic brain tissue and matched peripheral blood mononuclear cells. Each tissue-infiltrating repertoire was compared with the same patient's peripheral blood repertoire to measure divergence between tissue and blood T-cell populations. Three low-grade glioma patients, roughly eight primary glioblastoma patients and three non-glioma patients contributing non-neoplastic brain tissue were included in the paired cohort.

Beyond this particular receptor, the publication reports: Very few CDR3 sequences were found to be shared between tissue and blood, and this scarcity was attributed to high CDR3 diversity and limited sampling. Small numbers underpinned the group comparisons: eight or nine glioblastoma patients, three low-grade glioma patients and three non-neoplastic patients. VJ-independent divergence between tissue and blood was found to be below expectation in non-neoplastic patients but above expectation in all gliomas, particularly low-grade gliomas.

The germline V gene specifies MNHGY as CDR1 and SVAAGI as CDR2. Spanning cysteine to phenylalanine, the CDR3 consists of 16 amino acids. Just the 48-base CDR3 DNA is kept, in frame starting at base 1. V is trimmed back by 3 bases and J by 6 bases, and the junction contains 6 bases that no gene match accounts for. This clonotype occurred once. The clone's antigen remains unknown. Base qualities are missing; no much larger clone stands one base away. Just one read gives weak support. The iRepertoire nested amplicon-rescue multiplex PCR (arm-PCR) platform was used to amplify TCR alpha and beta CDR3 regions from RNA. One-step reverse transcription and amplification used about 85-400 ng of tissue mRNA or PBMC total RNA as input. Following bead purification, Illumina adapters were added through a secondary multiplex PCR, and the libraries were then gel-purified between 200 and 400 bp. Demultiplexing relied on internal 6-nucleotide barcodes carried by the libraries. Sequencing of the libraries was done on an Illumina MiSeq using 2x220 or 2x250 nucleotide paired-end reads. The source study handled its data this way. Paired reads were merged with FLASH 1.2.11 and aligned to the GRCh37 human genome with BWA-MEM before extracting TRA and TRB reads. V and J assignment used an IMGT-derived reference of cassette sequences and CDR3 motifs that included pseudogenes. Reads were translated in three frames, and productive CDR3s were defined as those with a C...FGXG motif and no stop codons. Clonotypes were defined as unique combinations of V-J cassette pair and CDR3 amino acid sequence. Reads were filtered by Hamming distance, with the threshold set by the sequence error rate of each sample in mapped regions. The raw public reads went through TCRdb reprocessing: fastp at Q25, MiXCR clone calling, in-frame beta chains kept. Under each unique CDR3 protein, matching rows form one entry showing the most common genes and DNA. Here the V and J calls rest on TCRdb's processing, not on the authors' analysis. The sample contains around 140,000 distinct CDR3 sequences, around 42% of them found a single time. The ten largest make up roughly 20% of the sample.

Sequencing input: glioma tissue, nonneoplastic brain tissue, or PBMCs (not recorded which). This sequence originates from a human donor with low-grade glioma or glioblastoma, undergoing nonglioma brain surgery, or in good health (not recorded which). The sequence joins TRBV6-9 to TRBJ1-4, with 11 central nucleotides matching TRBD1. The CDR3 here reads CASSYQGTGGDEKLFF. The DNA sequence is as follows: TGTGCCAGCAGTTACCAAGGGACAGGGGGTGATGAAAAACTGTTTTTT.